These 5 T cell receptor beta chains were sequenced from one sample in a study of metastatic and nonmetastatic thyroid tumors. TCRdb reanalyzed the PCR reads with MiXCR. There are about 28,000 clones in the sample; less than 25% occur only once, and about 2.5% lies in the top ten. Thyroid surgery took place with no prior treatment in any patient. Sequencing was done on a sample of blood. The source of these receptors is a female donor with papillary thyroid cancer or a benign thyroid nodule (not recorded which). Some clones in this sample may be carry-over from other donors' samples.

This clone was recorded many times. V is TRBV19 and J is TRBJ1-4; no firm D call. The CDR3 contains 12 residues. Germline-derived CDR1 and CDR2 are LNHDA and SQIVND (reference sequence). V lost 6 bases, J lost 8 bases, and 10 bases lay in between. This chain's CDR3 is CASRAGPEKLFF. In DNA, the CDR3 is TGTGCCAGTAGGGCAGGACCCGAAAAACTGTTTTTT.

This clone was observed once. The V gene is TRBV18, the J gene TRBJ1-4; 7 bases line up with TRBD1. The CDR3 is 14 amino acids. V was clipped by 6 bases and J by 5 bases; unmatched bases: 6. Per the germline V gene, CDR1 is KGHSH and CDR2 is LQKENI. This CDR3 reads CASSLGRGNEKLFF. For the CDR3, the DNA is TGTGCCAGCTCTCTCGGCAGGGGGAATGAAAAACTGTTTTTT.

The rearrangement joins TRBV18 to TRBJ2-1; perhaps TRBD1 as D (5 bases). Germline V gene lookup returns CDR1 KGHSH and CDR2 LQKENI. V lost 6 bases and J lost 0, with 12 bases in between. This CDR3 spans 15 amino acids. Here the CDR3 reads CASSDSLSSYNEQFF. CDR3 in DNA: TGTGCCAGCTCCGACAGTCTCAGCTCCTACAATGAGCAGTTCTTC.

This clone was detected ten times or more. The CDR3 nucleotides are TGTGCCAGCAGCTTAGGTTTGGGCATATCCTACAATGAGCAGTTCTTC. This codes for CASSLGLGISYNEQFF. The chain uses TRBV11-3 and TRBJ2-1; D gene ambiguous. Looked up from germline, CDR1 is SGHNT and CDR2 is YENEEA. This CDR3 contains 16 residues. Between the trimmed V and J ends, which lost 1 base and 1 base, there was a span of 11 bases.

This clone was found many times. The germline gene is not matched at one end of the junction; a read error may be the cause. The chain employs TRBV5-4 and TRBJ2-7; 8 nucleotides match TRBD1. In germline, CDR1 is SGHNT, CDR2 YYREEE (reference sequence). This CDR3 is 18 amino acids long. CDR3 sequence: CANSCSPWRGQGSYEQYF. The CDR3 DNA follows: TGTGCCAACAGCTGCAGTCCCTGGCGCGGACAGGGCTCCTACGAGCAGTACTTC.